The next 26 T cell receptor beta chains were all read from a single sample in a study of T-cell memory formation after mild COVID-19. One entry per CDR3 protein results from TCRdb running MiXCR on the 5' RACE reads. The sample yields roughly 510,000 distinct CDR3 sequences, 15% to 20% seen once. Sequencing was performed on PBMCs or a T cell subset sorted from them (not recorded which). Source of these receptors: an adult woman who had mild COVID-19 (a few samples of this study predate the infection). Cell type and time point are not known.

V and J are TRBV7-8 and TRBJ1-1; D is possibly TRBD1 (6 bases). The CDR3 is 15 residues long. The germline V gene encodes CDR1 SGHVS and CDR2 FQNEAQ. Trimming pared 4 bases from V and 6 bases from J, leaving 18 bases between. For the CDR3, the DNA is TGTGCCAGCAGCTCCCCGGGGGCGTTGAGCGCTGAAGCTTTCTTT. This sequence encodes CASSSPGALSAEAFF. The whole variable domain, remainder taken from reference TRBV7-8 and TRBJ1-1, is GAGVSQSPRYKVAKRGQDVALRCDPISGHVSLFWYQQALGQGPEFLTYFQNEAQLDKSGLPSDRFFAERPEGSVSTLKIQRTQQEDSAVYLCASSSPGALSAEAFFGQGTRLTVV.

The chain employs TRBV20-1 and TRBJ1-1; D gene uncertain. Germline-derived CDR1 and CDR2 are DFQATT and SNEGSKA (reference sequence). The length of the CDR3 is 12 residues. V lost 0 bases to trimming and J lost 11 bases, with 13 bases between them. The CDR3 DNA follows: TGCAGTGCTAGAGATCACGTGGTGGGGGCTTTCTTT. As protein: CSARDHVVGAFF.

This clonotype was seen a few times. The rearrangement joins TRBV12-3 or TRBV12-4 to TRBJ1-1, with TRBD1 matching 7 bases. CDR3 length: 12 amino acids. The trim removed 5 bases at V and 8 bases at J, leaving 5 bases unmatched. The CDR3 DNA sequence: TGTGCCAGCAGTGAGGGGACAGTCGAAGCTTTCTTT. Translated: CASSEGTVEAFF.

This clonotype was counted only a few times. This rearrangement joins TRBV25-1 to TRBJ2-1, with D possibly matching TRBD1 (6 bases). The germline gives CDR1 MGHDK, CDR2 SYGVNS. The CDR3 contains 17 residues. V was pared by 6 bases and J by 0 bases, with 18 bases between. Here the CDR3 reads CASRDRDTMSSYNEQFF. CDR3 bases: TGTGCCAGCAGGGACCGGGACACTATGAGCTCCTACAATGAGCAGTTCTTC.

This CDR3 reads CASTRPGQPYGYTF. CDR3 sequence (DNA): TGTGCCAGCACACGACCGGGACAGCCTTATGGCTACACCTTC. V is TRBV12-3 or TRBV12-4 and J is TRBJ1-2, with TRBD1 matching over 7 bases. The CDR3 length is 14 residues. Unmatched junction bases numbered 10, after V lost 7 bases and J lost 5 bases.

There are a few counts of this clonotype. The chain uses TRBV18 and TRBJ2-3, with D hard to call. This CDR3 is 13 amino acids long. The V gene lost 1 base and the J gene lost 5 bases, with 7 bases spanning the gap. Germline CDR1 reads KGHSH; CDR2 reads LQKENI. The CDR3 sequence: CASSPLREDTQYF. The CDR3 DNA sequence: TGTGCCAGCTCACCACTCCGAGAAGATACGCAGTATTTT.

This clonotype came up a few times. The chain is built from TRBV14 and TRBJ2-1, with 13 positions matching TRBD2. Losses at the gene ends were 4 bases for V and 5 bases for J; bases not matched to a gene: 8. Germline V gene data show CDR1 as SGHDN and CDR2 as FVKESK. The CDR3 spans 17 residues. The CDR3 DNA follows: TGTGCCAGCAGCCCTCTAACTAGCGGGGGGGTAAACAATGAGCAGTTCTTC. As protein: CASSPLTSGGVNNEQFF.

The CDR3: CASRTGNVETQYF. CDR3 sequence (DNA): TGCGCCAGCAGAACGGGGAATGTAGAGACCCAGTACTTC. The gene calls are TRBV5-1 and TRBJ2-5, with TRBD2 as a possible D gene (5 bases). The CDR3 is 13 residues long. CDR1 is SGHRS and CDR2 is YFSETQ in the germline V gene. V was clipped by 5 bases and J by 4 bases, with 12 bases between them. Complete variable domain (other parts from reference TRBV5-1 and TRBJ2-5): KAGVTQTPRYLIKTRGQQVTLSCSPISGHRSVSWYQQTPGQGLQFLFEYFSETQRNKGNFPGRFSGRQFSNSRSEMNVSTLELGDSALYLCASRTGNVETQYFGPGTRLLVL.

V and J are TRBV5-1 and TRBJ1-1; unclear D gene. This CDR3 comprises 15 residues. V was cut by 3 bases and J by 3 bases, with 15 bases left in between. CDR1 SGHRS and CDR2 YFSETQ come from the germline V gene. As DNA, the CDR3 is TGCGCCAGCAGCTCCGACATCTTTGGGGACACTGAAGCTTTCTTT. Amino acids: CASSSDIFGDTEAFF.

CDR3 protein: CASSLPDRGIYEQYF. The CDR3 DNA reads TGTGCCAGCAGCCTCCCGGACAGGGGAATCTACGAGCAGTACTTC. This chain connects TRBV5-5 to TRBJ2-7, with 9 bases identical to TRBD1. With V trimmed by 4 bases and J by 3 bases, 8 bases remained unmatched. Germline lookup yields CDR1 SGHKS and CDR2 YYEKEE (reference sequence). The length of the CDR3 is 15 residues.

This clonotype has just a few counts. V and J are TRBV27 and TRBJ1-2, with D tentatively TRBD1 (6 bases). This CDR3 is 15 amino acids long. The germline CDR1 and CDR2 sequences are MNHEY and SMNVEV (reference sequence). Deletions cut 2 bases from V and 4 bases from J, with 14 bases between. The CDR3 loop is CASSLTGSGLYGYTF. The CDR3 DNA sequence: TGTGCCAGCAGTTTAACAGGGTCTGGCCTCTATGGCTACACCTTC.

The rearrangement uses TRBV4-3 and TRBJ2-7, with a weak D call TRBD2 (6 bases). This CDR3 spans 16 amino acids. Germline loops: CDR1 LGHNA, CDR2 YSLEER. V dropped 0 bases and J dropped 3 bases, with 15 bases sitting between them. The CDR3 spells CASSQEWTGVSYEQYF. Written as DNA, the CDR3 is TGCGCCAGCAGCCAAGAGTGGACGGGAGTCAGCTACGAGCAGTACTTC.

This clonotype was detected ten times or more. This rearrangement joins TRBV19 to TRBJ2-3; 10 nucleotides align to TRBD2. This CDR3 contains 15 residues. The germline gives CDR1 LNHDA, CDR2 SQIVND (reference sequence). V lost 5 bases to trimming and J lost 2 bases; unmatched junction nucleotides: 4. The CDR3 is CASSSLAGATDTQYF. The CDR3 DNA reads as TGTGCCAGTAGTTCGCTAGCGGGAGCCACAGATACGCAGTATTTT.

This clonotype was seen many times. The genes are TRBV29-1 and TRBJ2-1, with a possible D match to TRBD1 (6 bases). Germline loops: CDR1 SQVTM, CDR2 ANQGSEA. The CDR3 has 14 amino acids. Trimming left V 4 bases short and J 6 bases short, with 16 bases between. CDR3 sequence (DNA): TGCAGCGTTGTTCTCTGGGTAGGGGGCAATGAGCAGTTCTTC. It specifies CSVVLWVGGNEQFF.

The V call is TRBV5-5, the J call TRBJ1-5, with D hard to call. This CDR3 has 15 residues. Trimming shortened V by 0 bases and J by 3 bases, and 10 bases separated the two germline ends. The germline V gene encodes CDR1 SGHKS and CDR2 YYEKEE (reference sequence). CDR3 bases: TGTGCCAGCAGCTTGGCCGGAGGTTTCAATCAGCCCCAGCATTTT. Translation gives CASSLAGGFNQPQHF.

This clonotype was found a few times. The V call is TRBV9, the J call TRBJ2-7; 8 nucleotides line up with TRBD2. Germline V lookup: CDR1 SGDLS, CDR2 YYNGEE. CDR3 size: 15 residues. J was trimmed by 4 bases and V by 3 bases; bases with no gene match: 9. The CDR3 region is CASSETGLGGYEQYF. CDR3 bases: TGTGCCAGCAGCGAGACGGGACTAGGGGGATACGAGCAGTACTTC. The variable domain in full, with the rest retrieved from reference TRBV9 and TRBJ2-7, is DSGVTQTPKHLITATGQRVTLRCSPRSGDLSVYWYQQSLDQGLQFLIQYYNGEERAKGNILERFSAQQFPDLHSELNLSSLELGDSALYFCASSETGLGGYEQYFGPGTRLTVT.

A few counts support this clonotype. The V and J genes are TRBV5-1 and TRBJ2-3; D not certain. CDR3 size: 15 residues. CDR1 and CDR2 from the germline V gene are SGHRS and YFSETQ. The V end was cut by 0 bases, the J end by 0 bases, with 8 bases between. CDR3 nucleotide sequence: TGCGCCAGCAGCTTGGCAGCAGTGAGCACAGATACGCAGTATTTT. Encoded protein: CASSLAAVSTDTQYF.

This clonotype was recorded at least ten times. The rearrangement links TRBV9 to TRBJ2-1; D ambiguous. The CDR3 runs to 17 residues. From germline, CDR1 is SGDLS and CDR2 YYNGEE. With 0 bases removed from V and 0 bases from J, the gap between germline ends came to 13 bases. The CDR3 is CASSVDLPSSSYNEQFF. DNA for the CDR3: TGTGCCAGCAGCGTAGATCTCCCTAGTAGCTCCTACAATGAGCAGTTCTTC.

This clonotype was counted only a few times. The CDR3 is CASSLGSYEKLFF. The CDR3 nucleotides read TGTGCCAGCAGCTTAGGTTCTTACGAAAAACTGTTTTTT. V usage is TRBV7-9 and J usage is TRBJ1-4; D remains unclear. This CDR3 has 13 amino acids. Between the trimmed V and J ends, which lost 1 base and 8 bases, there was a span of 8 bases. The V gene's germline CDR1 is SEHNR and CDR2 FQNEAQ (reference sequence).

This clonotype occurred a few times. The CDR3 DNA follows: TGTGCCAGCAGCTTAGATCATGATAGCGGGAGTCTCGCAGATACGCAGTATTTT. It translates to CASSLDHDSGSLADTQYF. The chain recombines TRBV11-2 with TRBJ2-3; 9 bases are shared with TRBD2. Trimming cost V 0 bases and J 4 bases; bases outside gene matches: 11. CDR1 SGHAT and CDR2 FQNNGV come from the germline V gene. The CDR3 is 18 amino acids.

The chain combines TRBV7-9 with TRBJ2-7; D might be TRBD2 (5 bases). Germline V gives CDR1 SEHNR, CDR2 FQNEAQ (reference sequence). This CDR3 spans 12 amino acids. Trimming cost V 5 bases and J 3 bases, with 8 bases left between them. In nucleotides, the CDR3 is TGTGCCAGCAGCATCGGGGACTACGAGCAGTACTTC. As protein: CASSIGDYEQYF.

This clonotype appeared a few times. V gene TRBV7-8 combines with J gene TRBJ1-5; D is ambiguous. This CDR3 comprises 14 residues. Trimming removed 3 bases from V and 5 bases from J, with 11 bases in between. Per the germline V gene, CDR1 is SGHVS and CDR2 is FQNEAQ. The chain's CDR3 is CASSLRVTDQPQHF. In DNA, the CDR3 is TGTGCCAGCAGCTTGAGGGTAACGGATCAGCCCCAGCATTTT.

This clonotype has at least ten counts. The chain carries TRBV20-1 and TRBJ1-1; D may be TRBD1 (5 bases). This CDR3 comprises 14 residues. Trimming took 0 bases from V and 2 from J, leaving 10 bases between them. The germline V gene encodes CDR1 DFQATT and CDR2 SNEGSKA (reference sequence). The CDR3 nucleotides are TGCAGTGCTAGAGATAAGGGGAGTAACACTGAAGCTTTCTTT. It codes for CSARDKGSNTEAFF.

The genes are TRBV7-9 and TRBJ2-5; the D is unclear. Trimming stripped 5 bases from V and 7 bases from J, with 26 bases between. This CDR3 comprises 17 residues. Germline CDR1 reads SEHNR; CDR2 reads FQNEAQ (reference sequence). This CDR3 is CASSPVGRRTSVVTQYF. CDR3 DNA sequence: TGTGCCAGCAGCCCCGTAGGCCGAAGGACCTCGGTGGTGACCCAGTACTTC.

The genes are TRBV6-5 and TRBJ2-7, with D tentatively TRBD2 (5 bases). V was trimmed by 8 bases and J by 3 bases, leaving 14 bases between them. Germline V lookup: CDR1 MNHEY, CDR2 SVGAGI. The CDR3 is 13 amino acids. The CDR3 here is CASGRGSDYEQYF. CDR3 bases: TGTGCCAGCGGCCGAGGGAGCGACTACGAGCAGTACTTC.

The rearrangement joins TRBV5-1 to TRBJ1-3; D is perhaps TRBD1 (6 bases). V was trimmed by 4 bases and J by 2 bases, leaving 10 bases between them. This CDR3 region has 14 residues. CDR1 and CDR2 (germline): SGHRS, YFSETQ. This CDR3 is CASSRTATGNTIYF. The CDR3 DNA reads TGCGCCAGCAGCCGGACAGCTACTGGAAACACCATATATTTT.